The next 15 T cell receptor beta chains were all read from a single sample in a study of CD8 T cells in Susac syndrome (dated by TCRdb to the late 2010s). Library preparation was by the immunoSEQ multiplex PCR assay. RNA was extracted using the RNeasy kit, and roughly 0.45 to 1 microgram was reverse transcribed with random hexamers. TCRdb reran the public reads through fastp at Q25 and MiXCR, keeping productive beta chains. Rows with one shared CDR3 protein collapse into an entry with the most common genes and DNA. The sample table contains tens of thousands of distinct CDR3 sequences; only one count was recorded for around nine tenths of them. The top ten constitute roughly 0.2% of the sample. Sequencing was done on a sample of CD8+ T cells from PBMCs. The receptors stem from a human donor in good health.

Notes on this clonotype: A read error may produce the germline difference seen at one junction end. The chain uses TRBV12-3 or TRBV12-4 and TRBJ1-1, with a weak D call TRBD1 (5 bases). The length of the CDR3 is 12 residues. CDR3 in DNA: TGTGCCAGCAGTTTAGCGCAGGGTGAAGGTTTCTTT. This encodes CASSLAQGEGFF.

This sequence joins TRBV10-3 and TRBJ2-7, with unresolved D. The CDR3 spans 13 residues. V was clipped by 11 bases and J by 2 bases, with 16 bases between them. Looked up from germline, CDR1 is ENHRY and CDR2 is SYGVKD. In DNA form, the CDR3 reads TGTGCCTTTAGAGCAGCAGACACCTACGAGCAGTACTTC. Amino acids: CAFRAADTYEQYF.

In this sample, this clonotype turned up once. The gene calls are TRBV29-1 and TRBJ1-1; D remains unclear. Trimming removed 2 bases at V and 10 bases at J, with 8 bases between. Germline V gives CDR1 SQVTM, CDR2 ANQGSEA. The CDR3 runs to 10 residues. CDR3 sequence (DNA): TGCAGCGTTGAACTGGTGGGAGCTTTCTTT. It is translated as CSVELVGAFF.

This sequence joins TRBV5-4 and TRBJ1-4; D gene unclear. Germline lookup yields CDR1 SGHNT and CDR2 YYREEE (reference sequence). Trimming left V 1 base short and J 8 bases short, with 12 bases between. This CDR3 is built from 14 residues. CDR3 DNA sequence: TGTGCCAGCAGCTTGAACCGCGCCCCCGAAAAACTGTTTTTT. Translating gives CASSLNRAPEKLFF.

V is TRBV4-1 and J is TRBJ2-5; a weak D match, TRBD1 (5 bases). Germline lookup yields CDR1 MGHRA and CDR2 YSYEKL. The CDR3 extends over 15 amino acids. The ends were cut back, 4 bases at V and 0 bases at J, with 12 bases in the middle. The CDR3 loop is CASSLRVGNQETQYF. The CDR3 DNA reads TGCGCCAGCAGCCTCAGGGTGGGTAACCAAGAGACCCAGTACTTC.

This clonotype has a handful of counts. CDR3 in amino acids: CASRELERGAANEQYF. Here the CDR3 DNA reads TGTGCCAGCAGGGAGCTAGAGCGGGGGGCCGCCAACGAGCAGTACTTC. The chain employs TRBV28 and TRBJ2-7; TRBD2 agrees at 9 bases. The germline V gene has CDR1 MDHEN and CDR2 SYDVKM. V lost 6 bases, J lost 5 bases, and 14 bases stayed unmatched. The CDR3 totals 16 residues.

This chain connects TRBV28 to TRBJ2-1; possible D gene TRBD2, 5 bases. The CDR3 loop spans 14 amino acids. The germline CDR1 and CDR2 sequences are MDHEN and SYDVKM. V lost 10 bases and J 8 bases, leaving 21 bases between the germline ends. The DNA for the CDR3 is TGTGCCACCACCCCGGACTCACCCACAGATGAGCAGTTCTTC. This sequence encodes CATTPDSPTDEQFF.

The DNA for the CDR3 is TGTGCCAGCAGCCCACTAGGCGAATCCTACAATGAGCAGTTCTTC. It encodes CASSPLGESYNEQFF. The V call is TRBV13, the J call TRBJ2-1, with D perhaps matching TRBD2 (5 bases). The ends were cut back, 5 bases at V and 1 base at J, with 12 bases in the middle. Germline CDR1 PRHDT, CDR2 FYEKMQ (reference sequence). The CDR3 runs 15 residues. The full variable domain, its missing parts supplied by reference TRBV13 and TRBJ2-1, is AAGVIQSPRHLIKEKRETATLKCYPIPRHDTVYWYQQGPGQDPQFLISFYEKMQSDKGSIPDRFSAQQFSDYHSELNMSSLELGDSALYFCASSPLGESYNEQFFGPGTRLTVL.

This chain joins TRBV12-3 or TRBV12-4 and TRBJ2-5, with D possibly TRBD1 on 5 matching bases. The CDR3 runs 13 residues. V was pared by 2 bases and J by 3 bases, with 7 bases between. Here the CDR3 reads CASSLPTEETQYF. Written as DNA, the CDR3 is TGTGCCAGCAGTTTACCGACAGAAGAGACCCAGTACTTC.

J is TRBJ2-3 and V is TRBV7-9; the match to TRBD1 covers 11 bases. Looked up from germline, CDR1 is SEHNR and CDR2 is FQNEAQ (reference sequence). The junction had 11 bases not matched to a gene; V was cut back by 4 bases and J by 5 bases. There are 17 residues in the CDR3. The CDR3 loop is CASSSPTGQGDVDTQYF. CDR3 DNA: TGTGCCAGCAGCTCCCCGACGGGACAGGGGGATGTAGATACGCAGTATTTT.

The J gene is TRBJ2-7, the V gene TRBV20-1; 9 bases map to TRBD1. The V gene end was trimmed by 1 base and the J gene end by 7 bases; junction bases not matched to a gene: 5. The CDR3 runs to 13 residues. Per the germline V gene, CDR1 is DFQATT and CDR2 is SNEGSKA (reference sequence). The CDR3 coding sequence is TGCAGTGCTAGAGTAAGACAGGGGGGGGAGCAGTACTTC. Protein product: CSARVRQGGEQYF.

The V and J genes are TRBV19 and TRBJ2-1, with D unclear. V lost 1 base and J 0 bases, leaving 7 bases between the germline ends. The CDR3 has 15 residues. CDR1 LNHDA and CDR2 SQIVND come from the germline V gene (reference sequence). Here the CDR3 DNA reads TGTGCCAGTAGTATAGCCGGTAGCTCCTACAATGAGCAGTTCTTC. Protein: CASSIAGSSYNEQFF.

The chain is built from TRBV2 and TRBJ2-5, with D maybe TRBD1 (5 bases). The ends were cut back, 0 bases at V and 2 bases at J, with 7 bases in the middle. The germline V gene has CDR1 SNHLY and CDR2 FYNNEI. CDR3 length: 14 residues. The DNA of the CDR3 is TGTGCCAGCAGTGAAGCGGGGCGGCAAGAGACCCAGTACTTC. It specifies CASSEAGRQETQYF.

The V call is TRBV12-3 or TRBV12-4, the J call TRBJ1-2; D not resolved. The CDR3 length is 13 residues. The germline V and J ends were trimmed by 6 bases and 4 bases, with 12 bases remaining between them. CDR3 region: CASSQDLIYGYTF. The CDR3 DNA is TGTGCCAGCAGCCAGGACCTAATCTATGGCTACACCTTC.

The DNA for the CDR3 is TGTGCCAGCAGCTTAGAGGAGGCGCGGGAAAAACTGTTTTTT. It specifies CASSLEEAREKLFF. The rearrangement joins TRBV7-9 to TRBJ1-4, with no clear D. The V gene's germline CDR1 is SEHNR and CDR2 FQNEAQ (reference sequence). The ends were cut back, 1 base at V and 8 bases at J, with 11 bases in the middle. The length of the CDR3 is 14 residues.